Listed below are T cell receptor beta chains from one sample, sequenced in a study of vaccination and CD4 T cells after COVID-19. No antigens are known for them. Using its own MiXCR run on the PCR reads, TCRdb lists one record per CDR3 protein. The data contain about 22,000 distinct CDR3 sequences, about 43% of them singletons. Sequenced here: CD4+ T cells from blood, cultured in vitro, sampled about 7 months after SARS-CoV-2 vaccination. These receptors were obtained from a human donor who had recovered from COVID-19. The CDR3 runs from the conserved cysteine through the conserved F or W. The size field is filled for only some rows; it gives once, few, many or a size class.

v_gene	abundance	j_gene	CDR3aa
TRBV6-2/TRBV6-3	few	TRBJ2-3	CASRPGSVHTQYF
TRBV6-2/TRBV6-3	NA	TRBJ2-5	CASSPPLAGAQETQYF
TRBV2	few	TRBJ1-5	CASSDRGYSQPQHF
TRBV20-1	few	TRBJ1-1	CSARDQGYRFLSTEAFF
TRBV5-6	few	TRBJ1-1	CASSLPDRENTEAFF
TRBV15	few	TRBJ1-2	CATSSLRDRNYGYTF
TRBV27	NA	TRBJ1-2	CASSTDRRDYGYTF
TRBV15	NA	TRBJ1-2	CATSLGLAGGGYGYTF
TRBV12-3/TRBV12-4	few	TRBJ1-2	CASSRVGEGYTF
TRBV6-5	few	TRBJ2-7	CASSYSPQGASYEQYF
TRBV27	NA	TRBJ1-5	CASSLSRGNQPQHF
TRBV6-5	NA	TRBJ1-6	CASSYRVYNSPLHF
TRBV19	NA	TRBJ1-1	CATYDRRNTEAFF
TRBV5-1	NA	TRBJ2-5	CASSLQGQETQYF
TRBV7-9	NA	TRBJ2-1	CASSPRDRVYNEQFF
TRBV18	few	TRBJ2-7	CASSPDSMVYEQYF
TRBV6-5	NA	TRBJ2-7	CASSYSMPGQGWEQYF
TRBV7-2	NA	TRBJ2-1	CASSQRLAGRNEQFF
TRBV7-2	few	TRBJ1-1	CASGTYPNTEAFF
TRBV5-1	NA	TRBJ1-2	CASSLPEYYGYTF
TRBV24-1	NA	TRBJ1-2	CATSDTQKGRIGYTF
TRBV11-2	NA	TRBJ2-7	CASSLEDRVVEYF